The 15 T cell receptor beta chains presented below share a single source sample, sequenced in a study of shared clonotypes between healthy human individuals. This table comes from immunoSEQ multiplex PCR, and its TCRdb copy is limited to in-frame clones, with some not included. Of hundreds of thousands of clones in the sample, roughly four fifths were seen once. Sample: PBMCs. These receptors were obtained from a middle-aged woman in good health. Some clones in this sample may be carry-over from other donors' samples.

This clone was counted a single time. The junction departs from germline at one end; a sequencing error may be responsible. The chain recombines TRBV28 with TRBJ2-6, with a weak D call TRBD1 (5 bases). Germline assignment: CDR1 MDHEN and CDR2 SYDVKM. The length of the CDR3 is 14 residues. The CDR3 bases are TGTGCCAGCTGGTCCCTTTCTGGGGCCAGCGTCCTGACTTTC. It specifies CASWSLSGASVLTF.

In this sample, this clone turned up many times. The CDR3 region is CASSVLYPSGRNRTGELFF. CDR3 nucleotides: TGTGCCAGCAGTGTATTATATCCTAGCGGGAGGAATAGAACCGGGGAGCTGTTTTTT. The chain employs TRBV27 and TRBJ2-2; 11 bases are shared with TRBD2. CDR1 is MNHEY and CDR2 is SMNVEV in the germline V gene (reference sequence). Losses at the gene ends were 5 bases for V and 5 bases for J; bases not matched to a gene: 16. The CDR3 totals 19 residues.

The chain links TRBV13 to TRBJ2-1, with 13 bases lining up with TRBD2. This CDR3 region has 16 residues. Germline V gene lookup returns CDR1 PRHDT and CDR2 FYEKMQ (reference sequence). The V and J ends lost 2 bases and 4 bases, in that order; junction bases with no gene match: 2. The CDR3 region is CASSLWGLAGYNEQFF. Here the CDR3 DNA reads TGTGCCAGCAGCTTATGGGGACTAGCGGGGTACAATGAGCAGTTCTTC.

The chain uses TRBV10-1 and TRBJ1-3; 10 nucleotides match TRBD1. Germline loops: CDR1 WNHNN, CDR2 SYGVQD (reference sequence). This CDR3 has 17 residues. The trim removed 5 bases at V and 0 bases at J, leaving 7 bases unmatched. The CDR3 sequence is CASSSGTGAISGNTIYF. The CDR3 DNA reads as TGCGCCAGCAGTTCCGGGACAGGGGCTATCTCTGGAAACACCATATATTTT.

Concerning this clone itself: This sequence is one base from a far larger clone and is likely a read error. This rearrangement joins TRBV30 to TRBJ2-3; 7 nucleotides match TRBD1. Germline lookup yields CDR1 GTSNPN and CDR2 SVGIG (reference sequence). This CDR3 has 12 amino acids. The CDR3 reads CAWTTGTDTRYF. CDR3 in DNA: TGTGCCTGGACGACCGGGACAGATACGCGGTATTTT. The complete variable domain, with remaining parts taken from reference TRBV30 and TRBJ2-3, reads SQTIHQWPATLVQPVGSPLSLECTVEGTSNPNLYWYRQAAGRGLQLLFYSVGIGQISSEVPQNLSASRPQDRQFILSSKKLLLSDSGFYLCAWTTGTDTRYFGPGTRLTVL.

The rearrangement links TRBV6-1 to TRBJ2-5; D is undetermined. Germline assignment: CDR1 MNHNS and CDR2 SASEGT. This CDR3 spans 11 amino acids. Trimming stripped 7 bases from V and 2 bases from J, with 5 bases between. The DNA of the CDR3 is TGTGCCAGCAAGGGTCAAGAGACCCAGTACTTC. This gives the protein CASKGQETQYF.

The gene calls are TRBV19 and TRBJ1-1; TRBD1 is a possible D gene (6 bases). CDR3 length equals 13 residues. CDR1 LNHDA and CDR2 SQIVND come from the germline V gene (reference sequence). V lost 3 bases and J 1 base, leaving 6 bases between the germline ends. CDR3 region: CASSMGANTEAFF. The CDR3 DNA sequence: TGTGCCAGTAGTATGGGGGCGAACACTGAAGCTTTCTTT.

A few counts support this clone. The chain recombines TRBV7-9 with TRBJ2-2, with 10 bases matching TRBD1. Unmatched junction bases numbered 3, after V lost 1 base and J lost 10 bases. Germline V gives CDR1 SEHNR, CDR2 FQNEAQ (reference sequence). The CDR3 runs 14 residues. In nucleotides, the CDR3 is TGTGCCAGCAGCTTAGGTGGACAGGGGGAGGAGCTGTTTTTT. Translating gives CASSLGGQGEELFF.

The V gene is TRBV25-1, the J gene TRBJ2-7, with D possibly TRBD1 on 5 matching bases. This CDR3 has 14 residues. Germline CDR1 reads MGHDK; CDR2 reads SYGVNS. With 2 bases removed from V and 3 bases from J, the gap between germline ends came to 11 bases. The CDR3 bases are TGTGCCAGCAGTGAACCGGGCAGGGACTACGAGCAGTACTTC. Its protein is CASSEPGRDYEQYF.

The chain combines TRBV7-2 with TRBJ2-1; 8 nucleotides match TRBD2. The CDR3 length is 15 residues. After removal of 5 bases from V and 10 bases from J, the junction contained 13 bases not matched to a gene. Per the germline V gene, CDR1 is SGHTA and CDR2 is FQGNSA. CDR3 DNA sequence: TGTGCCAGCAGCCGGCCGGGACTAGGATTTGGCGAGCAGTTCTTC. The encoded protein is CASSRPGLGFGEQFF.

The rearrangement links TRBV9 to TRBJ2-1, with a weak D call TRBD2 (5 bases). From germline, CDR1 is SGDLS and CDR2 YYNGEE. The length of the CDR3 is 14 residues. V gave up 3 bases and J gave up 8 bases, with 15 bases separating them. The CDR3 region is CASSAGFFAYEQFF. The CDR3 coding sequence is TGTGCCAGCAGCGCGGGGTTCTTCGCGTATGAGCAGTTCTTC.

The rearrangement links TRBV5-1 to TRBJ2-2; 10 nucleotides match TRBD2. Per germline, CDR1 SGHRS and CDR2 YFSETQ. Losses at the gene ends were 0 bases for V and 5 bases for J; bases not matched to a gene: 1. The CDR3 is 15 amino acids. CDR3 nucleotides: TGCGCCAGCAGCTTGGATAGCGGGAGGACCGGGGAGCTGTTTTTT. Its translation: CASSLDSGRTGELFF.

The V call is TRBV7-8, the J call TRBJ2-1; 16 bases match TRBD2. Losses at the gene ends were 5 bases for V and 9 bases for J; bases not matched to a gene: 13. The CDR3 is made up of 18 amino acids. CDR1 is SGHVS, CDR2 FQNEAQ, per germline. The chain's CDR3 is CASSPGGTSGRGGGEQFF. CDR3 DNA sequence: TGTGCCAGCAGCCCCGGGGGGACTAGCGGGAGGGGAGGCGGTGAGCAGTTCTTC. Variable domain in full (rest from reference TRBV7-8 and TRBJ2-1): GAGVSQSPRYKVAKRGQDVALRCDPISGHVSLFWYQQALGQGPEFLTYFQNEAQLDKSGLPSDRFFAERPEGSVSTLKIQRTQQEDSAVYLCASSPGGTSGRGGGEQFFGPGTRLTVL.

The count of this clone is one. The CDR3 nucleotides are TGCGCCAGCAGCTTGGGTCGGGAAGGAGATACGCAGTATTTT. Amino acids: CASSLGREGDTQYF. J is TRBJ2-3 and V is TRBV5-1, with a tentative D call TRBD2 (5 bases). CDR1 SGHRS and CDR2 YFSETQ come from the germline V gene. Trimming removed 0 bases from V and 5 bases from J, with 10 bases in between. The CDR3 sequence is 14 residues long.

Comment on this clone: In the same sample, other DNA sequences code for this CDR3. The rearrangement joins TRBV5-1 to TRBJ2-7, with TRBD2 matching over 8 bases. CDR1 is SGHRS, CDR2 YFSETQ, per germline. The CDR3 is made up of 15 amino acids. Unmatched junction bases numbered 12, after V lost 4 bases and J lost 6 bases. The CDR3 region has the DNA TGCGCCAGCAGCCCCGGCGGAGCGGGACTAGGCGAGCAGTACTTC. It yields the protein CASSPGGAGLGEQYF. Looking up the rest from reference TRBV5-1 and TRBJ2-7 gives the full variable domain: KAGVTQTPRYLIKTRGQQVTLSCSPISGHRSVSWYQQTPGQGLQFLFEYFSETQRNKGNFPGRFSGRQFSNSRSEMNVSTLELGDSALYLCASSPGGAGLGEQYFGPGTRLTVT.